The entry below describes one T cell receptor beta chain. Its specificity is not known. The data are from a study of spatial heterogeneity in lung cancer. On the study more broadly: Alpha-chain sequences were consistently detected less often than beta-chain sequences. The correlation between TCR transcript counts in tumor regions and a T cell module score from matched bulk RNA-seq was strong.

TCRdb itself ran the 5' RACE reads through MiXCR, one entry per CDR3 protein. The sample holds about 17,000 distinct CDR3 sequences, roughly 6.2% seen once. Described time point: sample taken at primary tumor resection. Samples came from about 72 TRACERx patients with untreated early-stage lung cancer. In each case, whole RNA from tumor, nontumor lung or frozen PBMC was sequenced unsorted. General study points: For expanded intratumoral alpha and beta TCRs, counts tracked tumor mutation counts.

From germline, CDR1 is SGHTA and CDR2 FQGNSA. V was pared by 5 bases and J by 7 bases, with 12 bases of the junction left unmatched. This CDR3 contains 16 residues. The sequence derives from a male donor with early-stage non-small cell lung cancer. The specimen was lung tumor tissue, collected at surgery. The V and J genes are TRBV7-2 and TRBJ2-1; 9 bases fit TRBD2. The DNA of the CDR3 is TGTGCCAGCAGCCGTCAGGCGGGAGGGCCGAGAAATGAGCAGTTCTTC. It translates to CASSRQAGGPRNEQFF.